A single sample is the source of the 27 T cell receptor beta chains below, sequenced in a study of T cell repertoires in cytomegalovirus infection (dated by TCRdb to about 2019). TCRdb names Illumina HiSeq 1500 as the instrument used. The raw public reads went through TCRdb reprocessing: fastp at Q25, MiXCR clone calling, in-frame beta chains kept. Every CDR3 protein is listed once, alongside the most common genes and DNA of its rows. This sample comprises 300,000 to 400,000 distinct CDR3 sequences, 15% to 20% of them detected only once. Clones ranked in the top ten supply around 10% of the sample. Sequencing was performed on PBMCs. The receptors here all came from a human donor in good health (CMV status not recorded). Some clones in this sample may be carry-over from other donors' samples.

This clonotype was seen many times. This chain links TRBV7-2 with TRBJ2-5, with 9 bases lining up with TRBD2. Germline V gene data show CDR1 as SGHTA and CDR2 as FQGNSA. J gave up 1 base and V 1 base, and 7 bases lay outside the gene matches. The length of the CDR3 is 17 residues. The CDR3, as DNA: TGTGCCAGCAGCTTAGGGCCCCGCGGGGGGGTCCAAGAGACCCAGTACTTC. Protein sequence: CASSLGPRGGVQETQYF.

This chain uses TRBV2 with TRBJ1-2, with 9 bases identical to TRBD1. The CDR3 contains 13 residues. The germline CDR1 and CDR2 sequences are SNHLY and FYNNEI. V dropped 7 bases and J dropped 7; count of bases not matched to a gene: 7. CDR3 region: CASTRGQGGGYTF. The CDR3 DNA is TGTGCCAGCACTAGGGGACAGGGTGGTGGCTACACCTTC.

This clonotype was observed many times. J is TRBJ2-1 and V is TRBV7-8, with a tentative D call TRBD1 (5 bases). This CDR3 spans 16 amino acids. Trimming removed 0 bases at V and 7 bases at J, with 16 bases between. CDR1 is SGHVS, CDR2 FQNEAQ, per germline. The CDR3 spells CASSLARWQGWNEQFF. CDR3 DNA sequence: TGTGCCAGCAGCTTAGCGCGGTGGCAGGGCTGGAATGAGCAGTTCTTC.

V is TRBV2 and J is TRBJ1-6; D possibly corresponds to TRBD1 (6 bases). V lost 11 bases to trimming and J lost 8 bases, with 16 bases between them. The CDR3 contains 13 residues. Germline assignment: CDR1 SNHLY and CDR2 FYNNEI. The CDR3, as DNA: TGTGCCGGAGGGGGACCTCTGGATTCACCCCTCCACTTT. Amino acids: CAGGGPLDSPLHF.

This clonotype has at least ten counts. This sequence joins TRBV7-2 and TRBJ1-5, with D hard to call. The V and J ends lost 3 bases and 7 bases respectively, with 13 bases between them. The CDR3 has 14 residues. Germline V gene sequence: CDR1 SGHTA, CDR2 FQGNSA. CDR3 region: CASSFALATQPQHF. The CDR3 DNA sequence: TGTGCCAGCAGCTTCGCTTTGGCTACGCAGCCCCAGCATTTT. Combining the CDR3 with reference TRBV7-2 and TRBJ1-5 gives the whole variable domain GAGVSQSPSNKVTEKGKDVELRCDPISGHTALYWYRQSLGQGLEFLIYFQGNSAPDKSGLPSDRFSAERTGGSVSTLTIQRTQQEDSAVYLCASSFALATQPQHFGDGTRLSIL.

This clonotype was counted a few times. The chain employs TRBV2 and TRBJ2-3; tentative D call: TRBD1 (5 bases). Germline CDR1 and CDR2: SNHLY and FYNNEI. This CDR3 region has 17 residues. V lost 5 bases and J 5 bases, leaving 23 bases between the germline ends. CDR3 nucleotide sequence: TGTGCCAGCAGTCTGCTGGGGCAGGGTATTGTTGGAGATACGCAGTATTTT. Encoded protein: CASSLLGQGIVGDTQYF.

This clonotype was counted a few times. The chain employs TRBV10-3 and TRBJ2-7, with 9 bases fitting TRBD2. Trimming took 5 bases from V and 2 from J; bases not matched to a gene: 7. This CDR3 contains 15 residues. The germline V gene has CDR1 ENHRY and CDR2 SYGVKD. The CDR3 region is CAISTLAGAAYEQYF. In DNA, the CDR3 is TGTGCCATCAGTACCTTAGCGGGGGCCGCCTACGAGCAGTACTTC.

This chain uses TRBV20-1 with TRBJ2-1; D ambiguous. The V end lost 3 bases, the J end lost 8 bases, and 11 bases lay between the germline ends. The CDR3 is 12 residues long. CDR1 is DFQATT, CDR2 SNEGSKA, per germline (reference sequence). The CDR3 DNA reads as TGCAGTGCTAGGCTCGTCGTCGATGAGCAGTTCTTC. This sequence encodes CSARLVVDEQFF.

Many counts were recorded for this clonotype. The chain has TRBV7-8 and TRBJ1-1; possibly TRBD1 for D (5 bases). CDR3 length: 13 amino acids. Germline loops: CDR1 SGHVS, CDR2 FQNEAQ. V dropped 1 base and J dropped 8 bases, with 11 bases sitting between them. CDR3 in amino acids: CASSLDAWGEAFF. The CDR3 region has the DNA TGTGCCAGCAGCTTAGACGCGTGGGGGGAAGCTTTCTTT. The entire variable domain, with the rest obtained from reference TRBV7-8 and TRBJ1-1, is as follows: GAGVSQSPRYKVAKRGQDVALRCDPISGHVSLFWYQQALGQGPEFLTYFQNEAQLDKSGLPSDRFFAERPEGSVSTLKIQRTQQEDSAVYLCASSLDAWGEAFFGQGTRLTVV.

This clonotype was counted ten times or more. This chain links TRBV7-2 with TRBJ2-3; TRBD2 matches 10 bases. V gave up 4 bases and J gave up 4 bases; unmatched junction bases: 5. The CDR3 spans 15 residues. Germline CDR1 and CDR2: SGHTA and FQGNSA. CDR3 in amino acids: CASSSKRGGPDTQYF. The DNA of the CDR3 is TGTGCCAGCAGCTCCAAGCGGGGGGGCCCAGATACGCAGTATTTT.

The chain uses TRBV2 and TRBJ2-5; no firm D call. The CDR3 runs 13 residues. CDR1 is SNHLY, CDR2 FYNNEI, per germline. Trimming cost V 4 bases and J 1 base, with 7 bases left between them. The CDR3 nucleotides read TGTGCCAGCAGTGTAGAGGCCCAAGAGACCCAGTACTTC. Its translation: CASSVEAQETQYF. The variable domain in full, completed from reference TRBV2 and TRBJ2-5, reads EPEVTQTPSHQVTQMGQEVILRCVPISNHLYFYWYRQILGQKVEFLVSFYNNEISEKSEIFDDQFSVERPDGSNFTLKIRSTKLEDSAMYFCASSVEAQETQYFGPGTRLLVL.

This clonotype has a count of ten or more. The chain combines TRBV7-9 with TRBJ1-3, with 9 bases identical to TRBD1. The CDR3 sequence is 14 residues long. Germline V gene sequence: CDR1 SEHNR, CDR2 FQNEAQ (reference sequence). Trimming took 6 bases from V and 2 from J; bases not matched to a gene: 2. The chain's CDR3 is CASRGQGTGNTIYF. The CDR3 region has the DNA TGTGCCAGCAGGGGACAGGGCACTGGAAACACCATATATTTT.

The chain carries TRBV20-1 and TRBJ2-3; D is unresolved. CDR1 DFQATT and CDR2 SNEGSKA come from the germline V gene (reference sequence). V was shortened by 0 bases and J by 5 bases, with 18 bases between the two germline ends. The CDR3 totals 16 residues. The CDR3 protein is CSARDHLLRALDTQYF. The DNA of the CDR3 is TGCAGTGCTAGAGATCATCTCTTGCGTGCCCTAGATACGCAGTATTTT.

The CDR3 here is CASSPALNEQYF. CDR3 nucleotide sequence: TGTGCCAGCTCACCAGCTCTCAACGAGCAGTACTTC. J is TRBJ2-7 and V is TRBV18; D ambiguous. Germline V gene data show CDR1 as KGHSH and CDR2 as LQKENI. V gave up 2 bases and J gave up 5 bases, with 7 bases separating them. This CDR3 contains 12 residues.

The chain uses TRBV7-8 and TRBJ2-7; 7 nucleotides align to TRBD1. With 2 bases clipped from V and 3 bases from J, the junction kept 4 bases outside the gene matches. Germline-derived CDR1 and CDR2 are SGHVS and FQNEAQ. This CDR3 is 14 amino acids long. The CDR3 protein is CASSLLRQGYEQYF. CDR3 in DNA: TGTGCCAGCAGCTTACTTCGACAGGGCTACGAGCAGTACTTC.

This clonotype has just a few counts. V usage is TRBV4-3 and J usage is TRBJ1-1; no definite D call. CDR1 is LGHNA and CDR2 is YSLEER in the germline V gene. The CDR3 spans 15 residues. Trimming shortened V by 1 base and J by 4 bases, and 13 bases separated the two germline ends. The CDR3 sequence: CASSQVWSEGTEAFF. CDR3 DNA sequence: TGCGCCAGCAGCCAAGTTTGGTCAGAGGGCACTGAAGCTTTCTTT.

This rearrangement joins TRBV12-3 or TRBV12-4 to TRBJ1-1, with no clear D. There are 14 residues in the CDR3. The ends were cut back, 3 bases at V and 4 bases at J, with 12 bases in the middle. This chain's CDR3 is CASSFKWQATEAFF. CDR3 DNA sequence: TGTGCCAGCAGTTTTAAGTGGCAGGCCACTGAAGCTTTCTTT.

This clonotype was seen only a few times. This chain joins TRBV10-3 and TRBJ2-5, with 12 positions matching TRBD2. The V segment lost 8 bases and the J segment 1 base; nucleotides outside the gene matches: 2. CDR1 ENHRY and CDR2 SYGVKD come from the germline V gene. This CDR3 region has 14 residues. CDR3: CAIRTSGIQETQYF. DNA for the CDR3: TGTGCCATCCGGACTAGCGGGATCCAAGAGACCCAGTACTTC.

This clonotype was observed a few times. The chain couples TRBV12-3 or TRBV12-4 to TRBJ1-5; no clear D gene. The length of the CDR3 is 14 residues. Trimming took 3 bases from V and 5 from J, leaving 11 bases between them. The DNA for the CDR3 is TGTGCCAGCAGTTTGATGGCCGGCCATCAGCCCCAGCATTTT. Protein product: CASSLMAGHQPQHF.

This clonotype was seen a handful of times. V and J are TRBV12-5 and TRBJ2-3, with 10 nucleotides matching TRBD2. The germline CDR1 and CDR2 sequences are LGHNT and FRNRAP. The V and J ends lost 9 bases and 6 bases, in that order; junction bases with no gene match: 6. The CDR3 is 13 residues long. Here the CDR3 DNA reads TGTGCTAGCGAGCGGGAGGGTGTGGATACGCAGTATTTT. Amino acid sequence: CASEREGVDTQYF.

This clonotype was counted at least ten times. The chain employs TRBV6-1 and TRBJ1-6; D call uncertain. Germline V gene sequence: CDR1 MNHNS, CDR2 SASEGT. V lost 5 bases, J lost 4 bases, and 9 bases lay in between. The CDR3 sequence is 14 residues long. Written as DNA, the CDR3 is TGTGCCAGCAGTTATGGACGTTATAATTCACCCCTCCACTTT. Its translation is CASSYGRYNSPLHF.

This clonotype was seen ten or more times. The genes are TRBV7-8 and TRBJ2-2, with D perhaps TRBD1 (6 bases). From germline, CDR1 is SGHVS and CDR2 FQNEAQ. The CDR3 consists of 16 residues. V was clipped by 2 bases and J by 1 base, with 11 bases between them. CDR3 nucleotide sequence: TGTGCCAGCAGCTTACGCGAGGGGGAGAACACCGGGGAGCTGTTTTTT. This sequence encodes CASSLREGENTGELFF.

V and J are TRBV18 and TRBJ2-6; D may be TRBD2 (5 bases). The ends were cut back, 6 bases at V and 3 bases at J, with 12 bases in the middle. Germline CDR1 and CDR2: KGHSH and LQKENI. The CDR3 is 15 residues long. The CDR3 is CASSLSGNGANVLTF. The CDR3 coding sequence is TGTGCCAGCTCCCTATCGGGGAATGGGGCCAACGTCCTGACTTTC.

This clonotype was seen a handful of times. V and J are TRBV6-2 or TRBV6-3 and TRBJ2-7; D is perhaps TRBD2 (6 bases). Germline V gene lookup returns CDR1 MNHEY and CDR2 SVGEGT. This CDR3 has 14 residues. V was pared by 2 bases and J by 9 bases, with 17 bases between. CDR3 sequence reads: CASSYTFRRTTQYF. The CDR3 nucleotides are TGTGCCAGCAGTTACACTTTTAGAAGGACTACGCAGTACTTC.

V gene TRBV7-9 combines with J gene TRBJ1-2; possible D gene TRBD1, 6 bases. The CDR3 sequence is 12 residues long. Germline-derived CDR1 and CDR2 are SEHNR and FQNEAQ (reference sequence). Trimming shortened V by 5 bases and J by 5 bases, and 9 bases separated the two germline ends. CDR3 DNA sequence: TGTGCCAGCAGCGTAACAGGGTATGGCTACACCTTC. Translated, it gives CASSVTGYGYTF.

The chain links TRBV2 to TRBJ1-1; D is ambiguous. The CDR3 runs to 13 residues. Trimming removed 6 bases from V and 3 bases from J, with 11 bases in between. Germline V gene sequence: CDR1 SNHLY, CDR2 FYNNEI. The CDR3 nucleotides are TGTGCCAGCAGAACCCTACACGACACTGAAGCTTTCTTT. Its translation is CASRTLHDTEAFF.

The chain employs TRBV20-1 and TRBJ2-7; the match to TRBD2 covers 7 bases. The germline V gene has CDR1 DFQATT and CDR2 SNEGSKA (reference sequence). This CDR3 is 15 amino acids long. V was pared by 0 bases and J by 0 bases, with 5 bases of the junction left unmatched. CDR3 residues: CSARDLGGGSYEQYF. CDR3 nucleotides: TGCAGTGCTAGAGATCTGGGGGGGGGCTCCTACGAGCAGTACTTC.